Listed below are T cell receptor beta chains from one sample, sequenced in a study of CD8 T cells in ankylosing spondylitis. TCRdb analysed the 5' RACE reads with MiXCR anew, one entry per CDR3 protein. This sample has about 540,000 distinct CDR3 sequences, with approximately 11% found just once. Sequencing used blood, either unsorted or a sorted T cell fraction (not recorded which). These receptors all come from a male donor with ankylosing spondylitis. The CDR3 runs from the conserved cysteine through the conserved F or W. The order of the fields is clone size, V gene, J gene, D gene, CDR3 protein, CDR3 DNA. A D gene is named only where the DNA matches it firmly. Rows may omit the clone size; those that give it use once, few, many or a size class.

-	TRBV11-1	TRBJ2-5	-	CASSLSLGEWETQYF	TGTGCCAGCAGCTTATCACTAGGGGAATGGGAGACCCAGTACTTC
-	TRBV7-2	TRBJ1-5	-	CASSRSPSDHQPQHF	TGTGCCAGCAGCCGCTCTCCATCGGATCATCAGCCCCAGCATTTT
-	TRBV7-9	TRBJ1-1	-	CATDTTNTEAFF	TGTGCCACCGACACTACGAACACTGAAGCTTTCTTT
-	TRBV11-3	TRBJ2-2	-	CASSLGGGLGELFF	TGTGCCAGCAGCTTAGGAGGGGGACTCGGGGAGCTGTTTTTT
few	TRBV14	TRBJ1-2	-	CASSPGTSLYGYTF	TGTGCCAGCAGCCCAGGGACATCTCTTTATGGCTACACCTTC
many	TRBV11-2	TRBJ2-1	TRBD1	CASSRTGSNNEQFF	TGTGCCAGCAGCCGGACAGGTAGCAACAATGAGCAGTTCTTC
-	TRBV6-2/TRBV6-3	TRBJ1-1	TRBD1	CASSTTGGAGAFF	TGTGCCAGCAGCACGACAGGGGGCGCGGGAGCTTTCTTT
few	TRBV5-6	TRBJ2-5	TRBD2	CASSLVGLAGVETQYF	TGTGCCAGCAGCTTGGTGGGCCTAGCGGGAGTAGAGACCCAGTACTTC
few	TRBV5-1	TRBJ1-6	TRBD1	CASSLRQGGDSPLHF	TGCGCCAGCAGCCTCCGACAGGGTGGTGATTCACCCCTCCACTTT
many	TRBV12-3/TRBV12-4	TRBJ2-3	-	CASRPHGVTDTQYF	TGTGCCAGCAGGCCCCATGGAGTAACAGATACGCAGTATTTT
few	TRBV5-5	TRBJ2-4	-	CASSYSPGAKNIQYF	TGTGCCAGCAGCTATTCTCCGGGAGCCAAAAACATTCAGTACTTC
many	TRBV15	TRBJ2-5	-	CATSRGFSETQYF	TGTGCCACCAGCAGAGGTTTTTCGGAGACCCAGTACTTC
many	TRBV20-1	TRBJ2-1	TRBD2	CSARSGNGRNEQFF	TGCAGTGCTAGGAGCGGGAATGGTAGAAATGAGCAGTTCTTC
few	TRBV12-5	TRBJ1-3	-	CASGRGFGNTIYF	TGTGCTAGTGGTCGCGGTTTCGGAAACACCATATATTTT
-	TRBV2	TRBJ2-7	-	CASSVLQTYEQYF	TGTGCCAGCAGTGTACTACAAACCTACGAGCAGTACTTC
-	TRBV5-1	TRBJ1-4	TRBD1	CASSPAGGTNEKLFF	TGCGCCAGCAGCCCCGCAGGGGGGACTAATGAAAAACTGTTTTTT
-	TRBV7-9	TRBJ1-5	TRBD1	CASSALGQGYNQPQHF	TGTGCCAGCAGCGCGCTGGGACAGGGCTACAATCAGCCCCAGCATTTT
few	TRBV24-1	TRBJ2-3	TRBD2	CATSELTAGARDTQYF	TGTGCCACCAGTGAACTCACAGCGGGGGCCCGAGATACGCAGTATTTT
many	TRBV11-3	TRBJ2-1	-	CASSPSWGNEQFF	TGTGCCAGCAGCCCAAGTTGGGGCAATGAGCAGTTCTTC
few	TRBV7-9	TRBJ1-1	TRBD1	CASSLQQGAVEAFF	TGTGCCAGCAGCCTACAACAGGGGGCGGTTGAAGCTTTCTTT
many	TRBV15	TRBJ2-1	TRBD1	CATSSSTGVYNEQFF	TGTGCCACCAGCAGCTCGACAGGGGTATACAATGAGCAGTTCTTC
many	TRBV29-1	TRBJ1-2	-	CSVVTLYGYTF	TGCAGCGTTGTAACTCTTTATGGCTACACCTTC
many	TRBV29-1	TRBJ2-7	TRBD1	CSVEGPGTGRYEQYF	TGCAGCGTTGAAGGCCCCGGGACAGGGCGTTACGAGCAGTACTTC
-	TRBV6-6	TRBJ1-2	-	CASSQFDGYTF	TGTGCCAGCAGTCAATTCGATGGCTACACCTTC
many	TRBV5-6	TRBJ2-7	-	CASSGQYDYEQYF	TGTGCCAGCAGCGGACAGTACGACTACGAGCAGTACTTC
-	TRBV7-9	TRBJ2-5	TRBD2	CASSPLGGSESETQYF	TGTGCCAGCAGCCCGTTGGGCGGGAGTGAGTCAGAGACCCAGTACTTC
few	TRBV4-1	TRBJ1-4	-	CASSQDESGREKLFF	TGCGCCAGCAGCCAAGATGAAAGTGGGCGGGAAAAACTGTTTTTT
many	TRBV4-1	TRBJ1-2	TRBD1	CASSQDLDRVVYYGYTF	TGCGCCAGCAGCCAAGACCTGGACAGGGTTGTTTACTATGGCTACACCTTC